This T cell receptor (beta chain) was obtained from a study of shared clonotypes between healthy human individuals. Some clones are missing from TCRdb's copy, which holds only in-frame ones; the method was immunoSEQ multiplex PCR. The repertoire has 2 million to 2.5 million clones, 90% to 96% of them found once; the top ten carry more than 0.1%. Donors included only healthy HIV-negative adults lacking recent acute infections or vaccinations. The germline V and J ends were trimmed by 2 bases and 3 bases, with 22 bases remaining between them. Germline V gene lookup returns CDR1 LNHDA and CDR2 SQIVND (reference sequence). The CDR3 has 19 residues.

Sample: naive CD4+ T cells sorted from blood. Subset given: CD45RA+ positively selected. This TCR was recovered from a man aged 18 to 30 in good health. V and J are TRBV19 and TRBJ1-4; a possible D gene is TRBD1 (6 bases). This CDR3 reads CASSILGTSFLGANEKLFF. The CDR3 DNA follows: TGTGCCAGTAGTATACTCGGGACAAGCTTCCTCGGCGCTAATGAAAAACTGTTTTTT.